The present T cell receptor beta chain was sequenced within a study of cytomegalovirus exposure and HLA in healthy donors. Study-level points and caveats: In an earlier analysis, most TCR beta V segments were productive about 87% or about 30% of the time.

PCR employed 60 Vbeta and 13 Jbeta primers. The method was immunoSEQ multiplex PCR; TCRdb's version includes in-frame clones alone and lacks a portion of them. The sample has approximately 100,000 clones; around 73% are singletons. With regard to this clone: Its antigen is as yet unknown.

Germline V lookup: CDR1 WNHNN, CDR2 SYGVQD (reference sequence). The CDR3 has 16 amino acids. Trimming took 4 bases from V and 0 from J, leaving 14 bases between them. This sequence was found in a man between 40 and 49 years old in good health and CMV-seronegative. What was sequenced was PBMCs. The V and J genes are TRBV10-1 and TRBJ2-3; D is perhaps TRBD2 (6 bases). CDR3 region: CASSVEGPTSTDTQYF. CDR3 DNA: TGCGCCAGCAGTGTGGAGGGGCCAACTAGCACAGATACGCAGTATTTT.